This TCR beta chain is from a study of blood T cell repertoires in COVID-19. For the study at large: Spain, Italy and the United States supplied samples that represented acute and convalescent COVID-19. In each case, the material was cDNA or gDNA derived from T cells, B-cell-depleted T cells, or PBMCs.

Germline CDR1 is MRHNA and CDR2 is SNTAGT. This CDR3 has 13 residues. V was clipped by 4 bases and J by 6 bases; unmatched bases: 3. Original processing notes: Nucleated cell counts were estimated from reference gene primer amplification. Assay: immunoSEQ multiplex PCR; the TCRdb copy retains only in-frame clones and omits some. V and J calls and clone size come straight from that table; D and trimming were deduced from the DNA. The sample shows roughly 100,000 clones, 84% of them seen only once. The chain carries TRBV6-4 and TRBJ1-2; 9 nucleotides match TRBD1. This TCR was recovered from a human donor in a cohort sampled during active COVID-19. The sample taken for sequencing was peripheral blood. The CDR3 sequence: CASSARTGDGYTF. The CDR3 nucleotides are TGTGCCAGCAGTGCAAGGACAGGGGATGGCTACACCTTC.